Listed below are T cell receptor beta chains from one sample, sequenced in a study of blood T cell repertoires in COVID-19. Measured with immunoSEQ multiplex PCR; TCRdb has only the in-frame clones, and not every one. The sample lists 200,000 to 300,000 clones; 86% were seen once. Input material: peripheral blood. These TCRs come from a man in his forties or fifties who had recovered from COVID-19. The CDR3 runs from the conserved cysteine through the conserved F or W. Fields, in order: D gene, V gene, J gene, clone size, CDR3 protein, CDR3 DNA. The D gene is left open where the match is weak. The listing skips clone size in some rows; elsewhere it reads once, few, many or a size class.

D gene: TRBD2
V gene: TRBV4-2
J gene: TRBJ2-5
clone size: -
CDR3 protein: CASSPRTSGLQETQYF
CDR3 DNA: TGTGCCAGCAGCCCCCGGACTAGCGGGCTCCAAGAGACCCAGTACTTC

D gene: TRBD2
V gene: TRBV7-9
J gene: TRBJ2-5
clone size: -
CDR3 protein: CASSLGLAGGETQYF
CDR3 DNA: TGTGCCAGCAGCTTGGGACTAGCGGGAGGGGAGACCCAGTACTTC

D gene: TRBD2
V gene: TRBV19
J gene: TRBJ2-3
clone size: -
CDR3 protein: CASSMGGFGTDTQYF
CDR3 DNA: TGTGCCAGTAGTATGGGGGGGTTTGGGACAGATACGCAGTATTTT

D gene: TRBD2
V gene: TRBV18
J gene: TRBJ2-1
clone size: -
CDR3 protein: CASSPWASGRVSRDNEQFF
CDR3 DNA: TGTGCCAGCTCACCGTGGGCTAGCGGGAGGGTTTCCAGAGACAATGAGCAGTTCTTC

D gene: -
V gene: TRBV18
J gene: TRBJ2-7
clone size: -
CDR3 protein: CASSPLPGSAYEQYF
CDR3 DNA: TGTGCCAGCTCACCACTCCCGGGGTCGGCCTACGAGCAGTACTTC

D gene: TRBD1
V gene: TRBV14
J gene: TRBJ1-2
clone size: -
CDR3 protein: CASSQDRGQGRSYGYTF
CDR3 DNA: TGTGCCAGCAGCCAAGATAGGGGACAGGGAAGGAGCTATGGCTACACCTTC

D gene: TRBD2
V gene: TRBV11-2
J gene: TRBJ2-3
clone size: -
CDR3 protein: CASSRAGGLTDTQYF
CDR3 DNA: TGTGCCAGCAGCCGAGCGGGGGGGCTCACAGATACGCAGTATTTT

D gene: TRBD2
V gene: TRBV6-4
J gene: TRBJ2-3
clone size: many
CDR3 protein: CASSQTAGSTDTQYF
CDR3 DNA: TGTGCCAGCAGCCAAACAGCGGGGAGCACAGATACGCAGTATTTT

D gene: TRBD2
V gene: TRBV5-3
J gene: TRBJ2-7
clone size: once
CDR3 protein: CARSLKESGGDSPYEQYF
CDR3 DNA: TGTGCCAGAAGCTTGAAGGAGAGTGGGGGGGACTCTCCCTACGAGCAGTACTTC

D gene: -
V gene: TRBV14
J gene: TRBJ2-7
clone size: -
CDR3 protein: CASSPGLSTVGEQYF
CDR3 DNA: TGTGCCAGCAGCCCTGGACTATCTACGGTGGGGGAGCAGTACTTC

D gene: TRBD2
V gene: TRBV29-1
J gene: TRBJ2-7
clone size: once
CDR3 protein: CSVGLAGGEQYF
CDR3 DNA: TGCAGCGTTGGCCTTGCGGGAGGCGAGCAGTACTTC

D gene: TRBD1
V gene: TRBV7-2
J gene: TRBJ2-5
clone size: -
CDR3 protein: CASSPGQTKETQYF
CDR3 DNA: TGTGCCAGCAGCCCGGGACAGACTAAAGAGACCCAGTACTTC

D gene: TRBD2
V gene: TRBV6-2/TRBV6-3
J gene: TRBJ2-3
clone size: -
CDR3 protein: CASSLSGTASTDTQYF
CDR3 DNA: TGTGCCAGCAGTCTCAGCGGGACCGCTAGCACAGATACGCAGTATTTT

D gene: -
V gene: TRBV6-5
J gene: TRBJ2-7
clone size: -
CDR3 protein: CASRHRGGTSYEQYF
CDR3 DNA: TGTGCCAGCCGCCATAGGGGCGGGACCTCCTACGAGCAGTACTTC

D gene: TRBD2
V gene: TRBV30
J gene: TRBJ2-7
clone size: -
CDR3 protein: CAHRTSDLYEQYF
CDR3 DNA: TGTGCCCACCGGACTAGCGATCTCTACGAGCAGTACTTC

D gene: TRBD1
V gene: TRBV6-6
J gene: TRBJ2-1
clone size: once
CDR3 protein: CASSRTGPSYNEQFF
CDR3 DNA: TGTGCCAGCAGTCGGACAGGCCCTTCCTACAATGAGCAGTTCTTC

D gene: -
V gene: TRBV10-2
J gene: TRBJ1-1
clone size: once
CDR3 protein: CASIADRTGAEAFF
CDR3 DNA: TGCGCCAGCATAGCAGACAGGACTGGGGCTGAAGCTTTCTTT

D gene: -
V gene: TRBV13
J gene: TRBJ2-7
clone size: -
CDR3 protein: CASSMNREQYF
CDR3 DNA: TGTGCCAGCAGTATGAACAGGGAGCAGTACTTC

D gene: -
V gene: TRBV12-3/TRBV12-4
J gene: TRBJ2-3
clone size: -
CDR3 protein: CASGPRDTQYF
CDR3 DNA: TGTGCCTCTGGTCCGCGAGATACGCAGTATTTT

D gene: TRBD1
V gene: TRBV11-3
J gene: TRBJ2-5
clone size: -
CDR3 protein: CASSLGQGSGKETQYF
CDR3 DNA: TGTGCCAGCAGCCTTGGACAGGGCAGTGGCAAAGAGACCCAGTACTTC

D gene: TRBD1
V gene: TRBV5-5
J gene: TRBJ2-3
clone size: -
CDR3 protein: CASSFRTGNTDTQYF
CDR3 DNA: TGTGCCAGCAGCTTTCGGACAGGAAACACAGATACGCAGTATTTT

D gene: -
V gene: TRBV7-2
J gene: TRBJ2-7
clone size: -
CDR3 protein: CASSLGDAGYEQYF
CDR3 DNA: TGTGCCAGCAGCTTAGGGGATGCGGGCTACGAGCAGTACTTC

D gene: -
V gene: TRBV6-5
J gene: TRBJ1-5
clone size: -
CDR3 protein: CASSRTENQPQHF
CDR3 DNA: TGTGCCAGCAGCCGGACAGAAAATCAGCCCCAGCATTTT

D gene: TRBD2
V gene: TRBV2
J gene: TRBJ2-3
clone size: -
CDR3 protein: CASRAGTSPSTDTQYF
CDR3 DNA: TGTGCCAGCAGAGCAGGGACTAGCCCTAGCACAGATACGCAGTATTTT

D gene: TRBD2
V gene: TRBV29-1
J gene: TRBJ2-3
clone size: -
CDR3 protein: CSVAVAGVADTQYF
CDR3 DNA: TGCAGCGTTGCCGTAGCGGGAGTGGCAGATACGCAGTATTTT

D gene: -
V gene: TRBV19
J gene: TRBJ1-5
clone size: once
CDR3 protein: CASSIAPRSNQPQHF
CDR3 DNA: TGTGCCAGTAGTATAGCCCCGAGGTCGAATCAGCCCCAGCATTTT

D gene: TRBD2
V gene: TRBV6-1
J gene: TRBJ2-5
clone size: -
CDR3 protein: CASSEARLAGELQETQYF
CDR3 DNA: TGTGCCAGCAGTGAAGCTAGGCTAGCGGGGGAGCTACAAGAGACCCAGTACTTC

D gene: TRBD1
V gene: TRBV19
J gene: TRBJ1-1
clone size: -
CDR3 protein: CASSLGQGLGTEAFF
CDR3 DNA: TGTGCCAGTAGTTTGGGACAGGGGCTGGGCACTGAAGCTTTCTTT

D gene: TRBD1
V gene: TRBV5-4
J gene: TRBJ1-4
clone size: -
CDR3 protein: CASSLAGQVGKLFF
CDR3 DNA: TGTGCCAGCAGCTTGGCTGGACAGGTTGGAAAACTGTTTTTT

D gene: -
V gene: TRBV6-5
J gene: TRBJ1-1
clone size: -
CDR3 protein: CASGPGINTEAFF
CDR3 DNA: TGTGCCAGCGGGCCCGGGATTAACACTGAAGCTTTCTTT

D gene: TRBD2
V gene: TRBV5-8
J gene: TRBJ2-7
clone size: -
CDR3 protein: CASSFFISVAGFVEYF
CDR3 DNA: TGTGCCAGCAGCTTCTTTATCTCGGTAGCGGGGTTTGTAGAGTACTTC